This note documents a single T cell receptor (beta chain) sequence. What it recognizes is unknown. All patients relapsed after autologous stem cell transplantation, and brentuximab vedotin exposure varied. Reported best responses ranged across complete response, partial response or progressive disease. Germline-derived CDR1 and CDR2 are SGDLS and YYNGEE. With 4 bases removed from V and 0 bases from J, the gap between germline ends came to 16 bases. This CDR3 has 16 amino acids. These data belong to a study of PD-1 blockade in classical Hodgkin lymphoma. Study-wide findings and caveats: Baseline diversity in complete responders resembled that of newly diagnosed patients. Patients who initiated nivolumab within 1 year of ASCT were excluded.

The table came from immunoSEQ multiplex PCR; TCRdb's copy has only in-frame clones and leaves some out. The data contain 40,000 to 45,000 clones, just under 80% of them seen just once; the ten biggest clones take up roughly 13%. J is TRBJ1-1 and V is TRBV9, with a weak D call TRBD1 (5 bases). The source is a human donor with classical Hodgkin lymphoma. The material was peripheral blood mononuclear cells (PBMCs), obtained at baseline. The CDR3 coding sequence is TGTGCCAGCAGCCCCCGAGGAGGGACTTTGAACACTGAAGCTTTCTTT. This gives the protein CASSPRGGTLNTEAFF. The whole variable domain, remainder taken from reference TRBV9 and TRBJ1-1, is DSGVTQTPKHLITATGQRVTLRCSPRSGDLSVYWYQQSLDQGLQFLIQYYNGEERAKGNILERFSAQQFPDLHSELNLSSLELGDSALYFCASSPRGGTLNTEAFFGQGTRLTVV.